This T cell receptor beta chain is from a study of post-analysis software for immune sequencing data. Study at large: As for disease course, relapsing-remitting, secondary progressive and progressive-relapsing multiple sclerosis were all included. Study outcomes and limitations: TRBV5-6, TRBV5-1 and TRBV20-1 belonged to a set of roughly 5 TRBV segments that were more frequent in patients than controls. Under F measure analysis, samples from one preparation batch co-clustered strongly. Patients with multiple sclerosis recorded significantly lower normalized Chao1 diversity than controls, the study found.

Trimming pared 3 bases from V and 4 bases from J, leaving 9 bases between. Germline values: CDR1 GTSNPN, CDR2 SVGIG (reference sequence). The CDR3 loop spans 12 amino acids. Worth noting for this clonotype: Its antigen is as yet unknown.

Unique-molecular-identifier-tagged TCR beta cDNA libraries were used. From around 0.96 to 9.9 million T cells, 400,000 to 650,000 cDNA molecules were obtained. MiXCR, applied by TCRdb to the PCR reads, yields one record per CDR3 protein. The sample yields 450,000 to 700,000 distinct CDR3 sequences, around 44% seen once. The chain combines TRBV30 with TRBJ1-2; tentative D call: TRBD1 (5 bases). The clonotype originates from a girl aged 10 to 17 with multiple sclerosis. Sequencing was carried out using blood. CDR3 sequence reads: CAWSRDFYGYTF. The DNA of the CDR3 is TGTGCCTGGAGCCGGGACTTCTATGGCTACACCTTC.